This T cell receptor beta chain was obtained from a study of shared clonotypes between healthy human individuals. Whole-study findings and limits: Although depth was large, rarefaction showed that sequencing of the sorted subsets was incomplete.

TCRdb's copy holds only in-frame clones and misses some; the assay was immunoSEQ multiplex PCR. The data hold approximately 1.5 million clones, with approximately 98.5% observed a single time. A word on this clone: Its antigen is unidentified.

Germline V CDR1 and CDR2: LGHNA, YNFKEQ. This CDR3 contains 12 residues. Trimming stripped 10 bases from V and 4 bases from J, with 13 bases between. The sequence came from a man younger than 40 in good health. V gene TRBV4-2 combines with J gene TRBJ1-2; no clear D gene. The sequenced material came from naive CD4+ T cells sorted from blood. Indicated subset: CD45RA+ positively selected. The CDR3 reads CATGSKGYGYTF. CDR3 nucleotide sequence: TGTGCCACCGGTTCCAAGGGCTATGGCTACACCTTC.